This T cell receptor beta chain comes out of a study of shared clonotypes between healthy human individuals. CD4+ cells underwent separation, giving CD45RA+ naive and CD45RA-negative memory subsets. Whole-study results and caveats: Clonotype sharing across donors was expected to vary with sequencing depth.

Several immunoSEQ plates held equal portions of the genomic DNA taken from each subset. Clones were sequenced by immunoSEQ multiplex PCR, and TCRdb holds only the in-frame ones, with some missing. Altogether 2 million to 3 million clones are present, roughly 92% being singletons, with the ten largest covering roughly 0.14%. In this sample, this clone turned up once. The antigen remains unidentified. This CDR3 spans 14 amino acids. Trimming pared 5 bases from V and 1 base from J, leaving 8 bases between. Germline CDR1 and CDR2: KGHSH and LQKENI. The sequence was collected from a man aged 18-30 years in good health. The chain is built from TRBV18 and TRBJ2-2, with D perhaps assigned TRBD1 or TRBD2 (5 bases each). The source material was naive CD4+ T cells sorted from blood. The subset here: CD45RA+ positively selected. The CDR3 here is CASSWGRNTGELFF. CDR3 nucleotide sequence: TGTGCCAGCTCATGGGGACGGAACACCGGGGAGCTGTTTTTT.